The rows below give T cell receptor beta chains drawn from one sample of a study of blood T cell repertoires in COVID-19. The repertoire was sequenced with immunoSEQ multiplex PCR; TCRdb's copy has only in-frame clones and lacks some. The data show fewer than 250,000 clones, approximately 86% seen once. The sequenced material came from PBMCs or T cells enriched from blood (not recorded which). The origin of the receptors is a woman in her forties or fifties with acute COVID-19. Both conserved end residues are part of each CDR3. The D gene is left open where the match is weak. For some rows the clone size is stated as once, few or many, or as a class when expanded; others skip it.

-	TRBJ2-7	TRBV4-1	TRBD2	TGCGCCAGCAGCCAAGATAAGGGACTAGCGGGAGTTGAGCAGTACTTC	CASSQDKGLAGVEQYF
-	TRBJ2-1	TRBV27	TRBD2	TGTGCCAGCAGAACCGGGACTAGCGTGGACCGGCCCTACAATGAGCAGTTCTTC	CASRTGTSVDRPYNEQFF
-	TRBJ2-5	TRBV5-8	-	TGTGCCAGCAGCTCCTCCCCCTTCAGGGGTTGGGGAGAGACCCAGTACTTC	CASSSSPFRGWGETQYF
-	TRBJ2-5	TRBV5-1	-	TGCGCCAGCAGCTCCTCTCTCGCTAGCCCAGAGACCCAGTACTTC	CASSSSLASPETQYF
-	TRBJ2-7	TRBV5-5	TRBD1	TGTGCCAGCAGCTTGGGCGGCGGGACAGGGGGCTACGAGCAGTACTTC	CASSLGGGTGGYEQYF
-	TRBJ2-7	TRBV3-1/TRBV3-2	TRBD2	TGTGCCAGCAGCCGAGCGGGAGTAGGCAACGAGCAGTACTTC	CASSRAGVGNEQYF
-	TRBJ2-3	TRBV11-2	TRBD2	TGTGCCAGCAGCCCTCGGACTAGCGGACGCACAGATACGCAGTATTTT	CASSPRTSGRTDTQYF
-	TRBJ2-1	TRBV6-2/TRBV6-3	TRBD2	TGTGCCAGCAGCAGGGACTACTACAATGAGCAGTTCTTC	CASSRDYYNEQFF
-	TRBJ1-2	TRBV4-2	-	TGTGCCAGCAGCCAAGATACCCGGGTTCAGGGCTACACCTTC	CASSQDTRVQGYTF
-	TRBJ1-2	TRBV5-1	-	TGCGCCAGCAGCTTGGGACAGTTTCATGGCTACACCTTC	CASSLGQFHGYTF
-	TRBJ2-5	TRBV27	-	TGTGCCAGCAGTCCAGGGGAGGAGACCCAGTACTTC	CASSPGEETQYF
-	TRBJ2-7	TRBV7-3	-	TGTGCCAGCAGCTTAAATCGTCGGGGTGAGCAGTACTTC	CASSLNRRGEQYF
-	TRBJ1-2	TRBV30	-	TGTGCCTGGAGTGTACGGGGAGGGGCTCAGGATGGCTACACCTTC	CAWSVRGGAQDGYTF
-	TRBJ1-2	TRBV24-1	TRBD1	TGTGCCACCAGTGATTTCACAGGGGGCTATGGCTACACCTTC	CATSDFTGGYGYTF
-	TRBJ2-3	TRBV2	TRBD2	TGTGCCAGCAGTGAAAGGGGGCCTAGCGGGAGGGTCACAGATACGCAGTATTTT	CASSERGPSGRVTDTQYF
-	TRBJ1-5	TRBV19	-	TGTGCCAGTAGCCCCGGGACATTCAATCAGCCCCAGCATTTT	CASSPGTFNQPQHF
once	TRBJ2-5	TRBV29-1	-	TGCAGCGTCGACTTGGCGGTAGGTCCAGAGACCCAGTACTTC	CSVDLAVGPETQYF
-	TRBJ1-2	TRBV7-9	TRBD1	TGTGCCAGCAGCGCACTCAGGGGGAACTATGGCTACACCTTC	CASSALRGNYGYTF
-	TRBJ2-7	TRBV7-7	TRBD2	TGTGCTAGCAGCTTGTCTAGCGGGACCTCCTACGAGCAGTACTTC	CASSLSSGTSYEQYF
-	TRBJ2-7	TRBV28	TRBD1	TGTGCCAGCAGTTCTCTCGGGACAGGGGGGACCTTTTACGAGCAGTACTTC	CASSSLGTGGTFYEQYF
-	TRBJ2-7	TRBV28	TRBD2	TGTGCCAGCAGCCCCCCCGATAGCGGGACTACCTACGAGCAGTACTTC	CASSPPDSGTTYEQYF
-	TRBJ1-1	TRBV28	-	TGTGCCAGCAGTCCTTCCCGGTCGGGCACTGAAGCTTTCTTT	CASSPSRSGTEAFF
-	TRBJ2-2	TRBV24-1	TRBD2	TGTGCCACCGGTAGCGGGAGTCTCACCGGGGAGCTGTTTTTT	CATGSGSLTGELFF
-	TRBJ1-1	TRBV3-1/TRBV3-2	-	TGTGCCAGCAGCCAAACCAGGGAGGACACTGAAGCTTTCTTT	CASSQTREDTEAFF
-	TRBJ2-2	TRBV28	-	TGTGCCAGCAGTTTTTCGCCCATAAACTTAGACAGGCAACTCGGGGAGCTGTTTTTT	CASSFSPINLDRQLGELFF
-	TRBJ2-2	TRBV7-3	TRBD2	TGTGCCAGCAGCCTTAGCGGGAGTTCGGGGGAGCTGTTTTTT	CASSLSGSSGELFF
-	TRBJ1-2	TRBV30	TRBD1	TGTGCCTGGAGCAACACAGGGGCGGACGGCTACACCTTC	CAWSNTGADGYTF
-	TRBJ1-2	TRBV19	-	TGTGCCAGCCGAAGCGCCGGCAGGGCTAACTATGGCTACACCTTC	CASRSAGRANYGYTF
few	TRBJ1-3	TRBV3-1/TRBV3-2	-	TGTGCCAGCAGCCAAGGTCGGGGTTCTGGAAACACCATATATTTT	CASSQGRGSGNTIYF
-	TRBJ1-2	TRBV28	-	TGTGCCAGCAGTCTCCCGGGGACTCTTAACTATGGCTACACCTTC	CASSLPGTLNYGYTF
-	TRBJ2-1	TRBV19	-	TGTGCCAGTAGCGGGTCCCTCTACAATGAGCAGTTCTTC	CASSGSLYNEQFF
few	TRBJ2-7	TRBV7-2	-	TGTGCCAGCAGCTTTGGGCTAGCTATGGTGGAGCAGTACTTC	CASSFGLAMVEQYF
-	TRBJ2-3	TRBV18	TRBD1	TGTGCCAGCTCACCACTCGACAGGGGTCCAGATACGCAGTATTTT	CASSPLDRGPDTQYF